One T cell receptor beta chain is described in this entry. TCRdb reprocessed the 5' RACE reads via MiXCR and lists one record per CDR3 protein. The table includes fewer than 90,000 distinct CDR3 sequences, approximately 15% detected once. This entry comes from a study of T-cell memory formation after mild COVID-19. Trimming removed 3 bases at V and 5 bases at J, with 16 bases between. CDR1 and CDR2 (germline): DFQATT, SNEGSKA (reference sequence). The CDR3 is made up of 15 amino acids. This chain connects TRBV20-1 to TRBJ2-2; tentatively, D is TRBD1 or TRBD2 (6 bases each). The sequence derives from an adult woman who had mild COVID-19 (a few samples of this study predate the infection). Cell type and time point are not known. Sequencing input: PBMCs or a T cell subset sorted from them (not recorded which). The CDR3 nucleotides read TGCAGTGCTAGGACCCCGGGGGCAGGTACCGGGGAGCTGTTTTTT. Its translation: CSARTPGAGTGELFF.